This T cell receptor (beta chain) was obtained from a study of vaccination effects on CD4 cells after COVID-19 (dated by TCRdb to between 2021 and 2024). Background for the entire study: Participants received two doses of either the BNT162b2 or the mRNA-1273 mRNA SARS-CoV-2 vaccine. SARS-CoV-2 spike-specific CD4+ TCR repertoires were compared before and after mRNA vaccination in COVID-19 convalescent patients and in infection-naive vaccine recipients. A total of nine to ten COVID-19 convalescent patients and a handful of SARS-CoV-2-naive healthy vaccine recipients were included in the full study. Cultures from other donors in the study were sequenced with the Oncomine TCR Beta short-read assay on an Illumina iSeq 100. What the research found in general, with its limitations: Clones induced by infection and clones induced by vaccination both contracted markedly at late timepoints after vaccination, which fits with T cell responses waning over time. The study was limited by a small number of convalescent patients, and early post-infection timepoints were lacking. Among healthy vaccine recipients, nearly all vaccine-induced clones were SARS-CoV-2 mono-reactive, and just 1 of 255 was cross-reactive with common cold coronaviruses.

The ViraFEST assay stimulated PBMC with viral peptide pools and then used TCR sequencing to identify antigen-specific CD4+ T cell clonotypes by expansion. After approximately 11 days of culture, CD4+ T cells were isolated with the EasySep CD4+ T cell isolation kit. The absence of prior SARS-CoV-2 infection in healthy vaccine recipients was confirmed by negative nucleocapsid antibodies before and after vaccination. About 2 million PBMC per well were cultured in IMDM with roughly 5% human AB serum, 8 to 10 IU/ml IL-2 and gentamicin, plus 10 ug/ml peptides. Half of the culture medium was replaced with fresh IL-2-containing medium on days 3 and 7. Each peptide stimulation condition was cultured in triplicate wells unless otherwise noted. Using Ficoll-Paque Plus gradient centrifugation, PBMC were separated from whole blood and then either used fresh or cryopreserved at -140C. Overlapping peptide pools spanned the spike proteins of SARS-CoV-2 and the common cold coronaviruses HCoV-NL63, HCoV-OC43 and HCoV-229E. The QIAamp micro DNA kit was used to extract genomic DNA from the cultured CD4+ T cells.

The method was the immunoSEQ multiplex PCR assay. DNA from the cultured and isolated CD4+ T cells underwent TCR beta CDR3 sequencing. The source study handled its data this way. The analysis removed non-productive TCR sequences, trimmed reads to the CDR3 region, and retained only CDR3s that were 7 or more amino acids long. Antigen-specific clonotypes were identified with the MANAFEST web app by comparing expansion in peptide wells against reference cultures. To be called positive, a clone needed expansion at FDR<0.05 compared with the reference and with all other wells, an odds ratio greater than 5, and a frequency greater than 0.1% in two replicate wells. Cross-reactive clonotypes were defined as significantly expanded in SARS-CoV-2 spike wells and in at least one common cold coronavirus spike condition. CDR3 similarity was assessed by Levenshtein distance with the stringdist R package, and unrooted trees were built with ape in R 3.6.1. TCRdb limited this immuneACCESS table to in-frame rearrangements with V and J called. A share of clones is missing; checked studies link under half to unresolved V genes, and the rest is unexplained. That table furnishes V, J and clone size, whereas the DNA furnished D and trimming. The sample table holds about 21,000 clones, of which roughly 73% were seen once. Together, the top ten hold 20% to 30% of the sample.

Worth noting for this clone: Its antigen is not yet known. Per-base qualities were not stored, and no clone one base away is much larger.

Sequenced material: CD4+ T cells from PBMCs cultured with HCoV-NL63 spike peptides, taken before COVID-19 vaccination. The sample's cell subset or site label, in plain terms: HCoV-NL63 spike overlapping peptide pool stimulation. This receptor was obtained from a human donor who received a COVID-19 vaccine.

The CDR3 protein: CAISESSGGYEQYF. The DNA reads as follows: TGTGCCATCAGTGAGTCGTCAGGGGGCTACGAGCAGTACTTC. Rearrangement joined TRBV10-3 to TRBJ2-7; 7 junctional bases match TRBD1. The CDR3 runs 14 residues from the cysteine to the phenylalanine. Only CDR3 DNA is held: 42 bases, read in frame from base 1. According to the germline V gene, CDR1 reads ENHRY and CDR2 reads SYGVKD. For this chain, trimming is 0 bases at the V end and 3 bases at the J end, and the number of junction bases without a gene match is 2.